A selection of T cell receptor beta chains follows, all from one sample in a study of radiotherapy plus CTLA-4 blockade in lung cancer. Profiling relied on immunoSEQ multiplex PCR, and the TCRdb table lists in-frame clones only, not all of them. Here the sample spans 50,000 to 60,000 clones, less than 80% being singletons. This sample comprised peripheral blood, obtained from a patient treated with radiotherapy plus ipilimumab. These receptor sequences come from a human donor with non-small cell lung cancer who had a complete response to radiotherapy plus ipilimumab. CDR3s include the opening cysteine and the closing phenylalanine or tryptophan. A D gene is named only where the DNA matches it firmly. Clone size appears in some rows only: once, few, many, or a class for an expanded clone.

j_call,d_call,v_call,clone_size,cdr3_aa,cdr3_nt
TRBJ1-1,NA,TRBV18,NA,CASSSTRGTEAFF,TGTGCCAGCTCATCTACCCGGGGCACTGAAGCTTTCTTT
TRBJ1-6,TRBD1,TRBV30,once,CAWTDRGNSPLHF,TGTGCCTGGACAGACAGGGGTAATTCACCCCTCCACTTT
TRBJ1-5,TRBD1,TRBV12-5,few,CASGPGGRNQPQHF,TGTGCTAGTGGTCCAGGGGGTCGCAATCAGCCCCAGCATTTT
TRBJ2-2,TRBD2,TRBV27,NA,CASSLRLAGLANTGELFF,TGTGCCAGCAGTTTAAGACTAGCGGGCCTCGCGAACACCGGGGAGCTGTTTTTT
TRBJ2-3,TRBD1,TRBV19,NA,CASSKGTGGPDTQYF,TGTGCCAGTAGTAAAGGGACAGGGGGCCCAGATACGCAGTATTTT
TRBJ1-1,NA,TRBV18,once,CASSQTGPWDTEAFF,TGTGCCAGCTCACAGACAGGCCCCTGGGACACTGAAGCTTTCTTT
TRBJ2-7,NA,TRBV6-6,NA,CASTTLRGRGNYEQYF,TGTGCCAGCACCACTCTAAGGGGCAGGGGCAACTACGAGCAGTACTTC
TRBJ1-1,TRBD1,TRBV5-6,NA,CASSPTRDSLNTEAFF,TGTGCCAGCAGCCCTACGAGGGACAGCCTAAACACTGAAGCTTTCTTT
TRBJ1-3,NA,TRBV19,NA,CASMNPYREGGNTIYF,TGTGCCAGTATGAACCCCTACAGGGAGGGTGGAAACACCATATATTTT
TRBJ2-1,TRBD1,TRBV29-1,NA,CSVDLDRANNEQFF,TGCAGCGTTGATTTGGACAGGGCGAACAATGAGCAGTTCTTC
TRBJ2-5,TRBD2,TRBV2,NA,CASSEAGLAGVGETQYF,TGTGCCAGCAGTGAAGCGGGACTAGCGGGGGTTGGGGAGACCCAGTACTTC
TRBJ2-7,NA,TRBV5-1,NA,CASSLALPGYEQYF,TGCGCCAGCAGCTTGGCTCTCCCGGGGTACGAGCAGTACTTC
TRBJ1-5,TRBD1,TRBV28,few,CASSLRGRGGNQPQHF,TGTGCCAGCAGTTTGAGGGGGCGAGGAGGCAATCAGCCCCAGCATTTT
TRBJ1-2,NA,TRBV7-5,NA,CARSLEGDGYTF,TGTGCCAGAAGCTTAGAGGGGGACGGCTACACCTTC
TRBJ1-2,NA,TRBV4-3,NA,CASSPDRNYGYTF,TGCGCCAGCAGCCCCGACAGGAACTATGGCTACACCTTC
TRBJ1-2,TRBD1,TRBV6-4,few,CASSPGQGQGYTF,TGTGCCAGCAGTCCGGGACAGGGGCAGGGCTACACCTTC
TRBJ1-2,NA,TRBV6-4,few,CASSSSRVSYGYTF,TGTGCCAGCTCGTCTTCCAGGGTAAGCTATGGCTACACCTTC
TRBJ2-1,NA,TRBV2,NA,CAREGRRNNEQFF,TGTGCCAGGGAGGGACGAAGAAACAATGAGCAGTTCTTC
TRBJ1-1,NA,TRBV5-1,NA,CASSLQEQNTEAFF,TGCGCCAGCAGCTTGCAGGAACAGAACACTGAAGCTTTCTTT
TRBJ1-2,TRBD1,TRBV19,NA,CASRDREIPNYGYTF,TGTGCCAGCAGGGACAGGGAGATCCCTAACTATGGCTACACCTTC
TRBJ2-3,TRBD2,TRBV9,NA,CASSVVASGTPGGDTQYF,TGTGCCAGCAGCGTAGTGGCTAGCGGGACCCCAGGAGGAGATACGCAGTATTTT
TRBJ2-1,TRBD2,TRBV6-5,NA,CASSWASGGPYNEQFF,TGTGCCAGCAGTTGGGCTAGCGGGGGACCCTACAATGAGCAGTTCTTC
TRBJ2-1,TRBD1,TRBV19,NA,CASRQPGQGHEQFF,TGTGCCAGTAGACAACCGGGACAGGGGCATGAGCAGTTCTTC
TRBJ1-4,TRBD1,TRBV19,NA,CASTWDRAGEKLFF,TGTGCCAGTACCTGGGACAGGGCGGGTGAAAAACTGTTTTTT
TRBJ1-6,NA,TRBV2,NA,CAGRDTNSPLHF,TGTGCCGGCCGGGACACCAATTCACCCCTCCACTTT
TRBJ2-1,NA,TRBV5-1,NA,CASSLSDSYNEQFF,TGCGCCAGCAGCTTGTCTGACAGTTACAATGAGCAGTTCTTC
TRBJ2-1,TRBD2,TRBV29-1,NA,CSVLGLAEKTGYYNEQFF,TGCAGCGTTCTTGGACTAGCGGAAAAAACCGGGTACTACAATGAGCAGTTCTTC
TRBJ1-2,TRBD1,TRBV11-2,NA,CASSLIGQGEGYTF,TGTGCCAGCAGCTTAATAGGACAGGGGGAAGGCTACACCTTC
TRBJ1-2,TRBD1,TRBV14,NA,CASSPLMGGQAFYGYTF,TGTGCCAGCAGCCCCCTCATGGGGGGACAGGCCTTCTATGGCTACACCTTC
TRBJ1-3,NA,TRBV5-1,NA,CASSETTGISGNTIYF,TGCGCCAGCAGCGAGACTACAGGGATCTCTGGAAACACCATATATTTT
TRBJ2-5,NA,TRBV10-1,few,CASSESGRGFEETQYF,TGCGCCAGCAGTGAGTCAGGAAGGGGGTTCGAAGAGACCCAGTACTTC
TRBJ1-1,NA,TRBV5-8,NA,CASSSGGLRGMGTEAFF,TGTGCCAGCAGCTCGGGAGGTTTGCGGGGTATGGGAACTGAAGCTTTCTTT
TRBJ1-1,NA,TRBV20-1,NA,CSARSGQVAFF,TGCAGTGCTAGGAGTGGGCAAGTGGCTTTCTTT
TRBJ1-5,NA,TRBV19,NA,CASSRTSSQPQHF,TGTGCCAGTAGCCGGACAAGTAGTCAGCCCCAGCATTTT
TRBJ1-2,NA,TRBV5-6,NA,CASSSGHSFYGYTF,TGTGCCAGCAGCTCGGGACACAGTTTCTATGGCTACACCTTC
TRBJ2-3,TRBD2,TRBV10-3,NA,CAISGASGNTDTQYF,TGTGCCATCAGTGGGGCTAGCGGCAACACAGATACGCAGTATTTT
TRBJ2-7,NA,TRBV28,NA,CASSLGGIEQYF,TGTGCCAGCAGTTTAGGAGGGATCGAGCAGTACTTC
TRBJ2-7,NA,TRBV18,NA,CASSPSRDNEQYF,TGTGCCAGCTCACCATCACGGGACAACGAGCAGTACTTC
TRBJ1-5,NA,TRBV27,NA,CASSFDARGQPQHF,TGTGCCAGCAGTTTTGACGCCAGAGGACAGCCCCAGCATTTT
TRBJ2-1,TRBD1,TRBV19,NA,CASSAGTGLNEQFF,TGTGCCAGTAGTGCCGGGACAGGGCTTAATGAGCAGTTCTTC
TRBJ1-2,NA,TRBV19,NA,CASSQQDGYGYTF,TGTGCCAGTAGTCAACAGGATGGCTATGGCTACACCTTC
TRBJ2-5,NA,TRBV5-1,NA,CASSLGSPIQETQYF,TGCGCCAGCAGCTTGGGAAGCCCTATCCAAGAGACCCAGTACTTC
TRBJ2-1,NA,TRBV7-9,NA,CAWLRDYNEQFF,TGTGCCTGGCTTCGGGACTACAATGAGCAGTTCTTC
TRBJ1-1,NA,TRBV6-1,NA,CASSEAPRTEAFF,TGTGCCAGCAGTGAAGCACCCCGGACTGAAGCTTTCTTT
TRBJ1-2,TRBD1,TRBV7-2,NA,CASSWGFGQGAKRNYGYTF,TGTGCCAGCAGCTGGGGATTCGGACAGGGGGCAAAGAGGAACTATGGCTACACCTTC
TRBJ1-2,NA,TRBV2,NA,CASSSLYGYTF,TGTGCCAGCAGTAGCCTCTATGGCTACACCTTC